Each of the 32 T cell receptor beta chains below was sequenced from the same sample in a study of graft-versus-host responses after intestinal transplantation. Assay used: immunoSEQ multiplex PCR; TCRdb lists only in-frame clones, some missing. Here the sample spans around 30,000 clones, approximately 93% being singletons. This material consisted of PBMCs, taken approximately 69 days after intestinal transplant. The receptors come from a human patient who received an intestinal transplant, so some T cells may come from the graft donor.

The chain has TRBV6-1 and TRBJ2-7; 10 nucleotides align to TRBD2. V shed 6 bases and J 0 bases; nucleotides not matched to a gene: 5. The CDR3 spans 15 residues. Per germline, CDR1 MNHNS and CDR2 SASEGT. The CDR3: CASRLLAGSSYEQYF. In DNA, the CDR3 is TGTGCCAGCAGGTTACTAGCGGGGAGCTCCTACGAGCAGTACTTC.

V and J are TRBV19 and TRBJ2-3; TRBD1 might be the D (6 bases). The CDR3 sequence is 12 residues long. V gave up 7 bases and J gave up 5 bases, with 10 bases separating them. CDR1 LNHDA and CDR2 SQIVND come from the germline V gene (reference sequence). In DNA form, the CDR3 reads TGTGCCAGTAATCAGGGGCGAGATACGCAGTATTTT. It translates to CASNQGRDTQYF.

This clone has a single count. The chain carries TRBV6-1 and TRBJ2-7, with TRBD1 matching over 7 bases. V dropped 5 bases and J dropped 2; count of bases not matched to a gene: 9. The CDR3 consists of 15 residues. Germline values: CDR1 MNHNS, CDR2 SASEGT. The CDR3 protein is CASSSRTGLTYEQYF. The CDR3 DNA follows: TGTGCCAGCAGTTCTCGGACAGGACTTACCTACGAGCAGTACTTC.

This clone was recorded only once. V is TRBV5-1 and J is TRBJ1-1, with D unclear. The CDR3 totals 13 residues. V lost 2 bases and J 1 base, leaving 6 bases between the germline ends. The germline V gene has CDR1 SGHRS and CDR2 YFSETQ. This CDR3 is CASSFQENTEAFF. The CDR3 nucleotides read TGCGCCAGCAGCTTTCAGGAGAACACTGAAGCTTTCTTT.

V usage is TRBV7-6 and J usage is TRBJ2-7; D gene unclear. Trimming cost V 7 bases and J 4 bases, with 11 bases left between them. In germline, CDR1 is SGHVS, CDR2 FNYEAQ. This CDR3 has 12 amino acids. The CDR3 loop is CASMGPGYEQYF. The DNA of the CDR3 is TGTGCCAGCATGGGTCCAGGATACGAGCAGTACTTC.

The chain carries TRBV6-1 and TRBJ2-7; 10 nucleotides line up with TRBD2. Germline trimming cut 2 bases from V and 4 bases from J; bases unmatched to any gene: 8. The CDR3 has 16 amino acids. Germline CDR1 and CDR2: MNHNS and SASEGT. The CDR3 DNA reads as TGTGCCAGCAGTGAACAGGGCCTAGCGGGAGTTTACGAGCAGTACTTC. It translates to CASSEQGLAGVYEQYF.

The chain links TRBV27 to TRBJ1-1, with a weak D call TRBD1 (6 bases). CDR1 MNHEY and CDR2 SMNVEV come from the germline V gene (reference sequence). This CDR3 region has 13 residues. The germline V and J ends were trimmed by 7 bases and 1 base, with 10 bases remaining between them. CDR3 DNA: TGTGCCAGCATAGCAGGGGAGAACACTGAAGCTTTCTTT. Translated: CASIAGENTEAFF.

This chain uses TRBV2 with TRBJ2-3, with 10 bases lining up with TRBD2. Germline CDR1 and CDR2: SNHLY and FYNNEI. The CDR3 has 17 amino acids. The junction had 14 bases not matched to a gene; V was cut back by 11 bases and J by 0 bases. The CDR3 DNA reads TGTGCCGTAAATCATCCTAGCGGGGGCCTCAGCACAGATACGCAGTATTTT. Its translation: CAVNHPSGGLSTDTQYF.

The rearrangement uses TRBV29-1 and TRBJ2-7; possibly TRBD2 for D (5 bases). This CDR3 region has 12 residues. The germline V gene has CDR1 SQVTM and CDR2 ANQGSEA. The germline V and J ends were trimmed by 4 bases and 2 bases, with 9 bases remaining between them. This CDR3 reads CSVGSSTYEQYF. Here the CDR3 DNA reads TGCAGCGTTGGGTCTAGCACCTACGAGCAGTACTTC.

The CDR3 DNA sequence: TGCAGCGCCTCAGGGTTTGTAAACACTGAAGCTTTCTTT. Residues: CSASGFVNTEAFF. The chain links TRBV29-1 to TRBJ1-1, with TRBD1 as a possible D gene (5 bases). The germline V gene has CDR1 SQVTM and CDR2 ANQGSEA. This CDR3 region has 13 residues. V lost 7 bases and J 2 bases, leaving 14 bases between the germline ends.

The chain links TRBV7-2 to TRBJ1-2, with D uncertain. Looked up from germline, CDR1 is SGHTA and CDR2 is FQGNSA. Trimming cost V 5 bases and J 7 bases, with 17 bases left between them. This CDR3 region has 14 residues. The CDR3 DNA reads TGTGCCAGCAGCCCATGGACGGAAGTCCGTGGCTACACCTTC. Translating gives CASSPWTEVRGYTF.

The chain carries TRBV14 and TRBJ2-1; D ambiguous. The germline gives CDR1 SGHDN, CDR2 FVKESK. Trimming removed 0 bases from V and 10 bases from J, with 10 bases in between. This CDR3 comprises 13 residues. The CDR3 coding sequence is TGTGCCAGCAGCCAAGATCGCGTCAGGGAGCAGTTCTTC. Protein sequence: CASSQDRVREQFF.

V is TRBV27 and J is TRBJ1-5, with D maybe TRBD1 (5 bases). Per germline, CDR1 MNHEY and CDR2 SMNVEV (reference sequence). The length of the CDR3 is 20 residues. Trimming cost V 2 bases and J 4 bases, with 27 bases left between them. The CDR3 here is CASSLRAPRWGQARNQPQHF. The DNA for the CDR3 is TGTGCCAGCAGTTTAAGGGCCCCCCGGTGGGGCCAAGCCCGAAATCAGCCCCAGCATTTT.

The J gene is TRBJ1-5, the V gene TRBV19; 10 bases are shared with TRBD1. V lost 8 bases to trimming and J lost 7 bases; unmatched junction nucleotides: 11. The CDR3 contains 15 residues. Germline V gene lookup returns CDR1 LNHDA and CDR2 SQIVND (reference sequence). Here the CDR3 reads CASVSRDRGRQPQHF. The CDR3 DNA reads TGTGCCAGTGTGTCCCGGGACAGGGGAAGGCAGCCCCAGCATTTT.

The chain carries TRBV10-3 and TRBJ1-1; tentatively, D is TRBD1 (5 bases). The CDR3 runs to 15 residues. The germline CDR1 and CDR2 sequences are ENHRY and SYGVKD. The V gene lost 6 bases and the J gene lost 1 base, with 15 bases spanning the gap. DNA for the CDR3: TGTGCCATCAGGGCGCTCGGGACGGCGAACACTGAAGCTTTCTTT. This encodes CAIRALGTANTEAFF.

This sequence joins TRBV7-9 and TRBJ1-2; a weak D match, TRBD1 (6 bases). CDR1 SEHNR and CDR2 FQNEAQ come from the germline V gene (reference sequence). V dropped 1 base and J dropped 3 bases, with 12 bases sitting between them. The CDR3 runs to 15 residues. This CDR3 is CASSLVRGGDYGYTF. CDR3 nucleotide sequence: TGTGCCAGCAGCTTAGTCCGAGGGGGAGACTATGGCTACACCTTC.

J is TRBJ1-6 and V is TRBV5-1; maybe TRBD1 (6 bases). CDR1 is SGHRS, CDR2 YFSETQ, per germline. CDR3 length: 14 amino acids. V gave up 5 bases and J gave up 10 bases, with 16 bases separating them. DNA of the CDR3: TGCGCCAGCAGTTATACAGGGCTTAGCTCACCCCTCCACTTT. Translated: CASSYTGLSSPLHF.

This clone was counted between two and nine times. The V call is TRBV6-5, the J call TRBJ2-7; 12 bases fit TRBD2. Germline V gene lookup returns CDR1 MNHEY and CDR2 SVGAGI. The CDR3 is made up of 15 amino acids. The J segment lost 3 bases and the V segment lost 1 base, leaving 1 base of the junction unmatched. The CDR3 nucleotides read TGTGCCAGCAGTTACTGGACTAGCGGGATCTACGAGCAGTACTTC. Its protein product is CASSYWTSGIYEQYF.

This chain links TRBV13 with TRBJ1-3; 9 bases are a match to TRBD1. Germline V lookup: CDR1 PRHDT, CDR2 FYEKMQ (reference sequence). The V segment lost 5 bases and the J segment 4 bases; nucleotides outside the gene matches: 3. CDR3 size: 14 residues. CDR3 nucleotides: TGTGCCAGCAGCCCCGGGACAGGGGGAAACACCATATATTTT. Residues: CASSPGTGGNTIYF.

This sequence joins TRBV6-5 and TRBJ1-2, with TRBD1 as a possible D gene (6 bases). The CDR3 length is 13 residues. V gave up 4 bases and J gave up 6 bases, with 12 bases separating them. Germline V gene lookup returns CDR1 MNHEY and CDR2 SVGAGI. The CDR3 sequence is CASSSLGADGYTF. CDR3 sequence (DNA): TGTGCCAGCAGTTCTCTGGGGGCGGATGGCTACACCTTC.

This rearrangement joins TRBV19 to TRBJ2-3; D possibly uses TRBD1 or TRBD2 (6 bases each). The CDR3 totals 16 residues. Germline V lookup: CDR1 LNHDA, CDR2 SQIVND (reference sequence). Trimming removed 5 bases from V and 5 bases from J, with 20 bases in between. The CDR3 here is CASSSPLEGGKDTQYF. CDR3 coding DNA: TGTGCCAGTAGTTCACCCTTAGAGGGGGGTAAAGATACGCAGTATTTT.

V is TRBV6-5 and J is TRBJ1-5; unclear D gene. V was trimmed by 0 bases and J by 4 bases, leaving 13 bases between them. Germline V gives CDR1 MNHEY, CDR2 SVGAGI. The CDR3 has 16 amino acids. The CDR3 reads CASSYSPGTTNQPQHF. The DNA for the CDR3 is TGTGCCAGCAGTTACTCTCCAGGAACAACGAATCAGCCCCAGCATTTT.

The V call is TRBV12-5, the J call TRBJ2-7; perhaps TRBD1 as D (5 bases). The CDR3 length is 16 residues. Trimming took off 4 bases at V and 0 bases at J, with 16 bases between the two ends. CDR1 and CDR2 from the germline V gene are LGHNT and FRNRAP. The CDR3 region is CASGSSSQGSSYEQYF. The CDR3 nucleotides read TGTGCTAGTGGTTCATCCTCTCAGGGTTCCTCCTACGAGCAGTACTTC.

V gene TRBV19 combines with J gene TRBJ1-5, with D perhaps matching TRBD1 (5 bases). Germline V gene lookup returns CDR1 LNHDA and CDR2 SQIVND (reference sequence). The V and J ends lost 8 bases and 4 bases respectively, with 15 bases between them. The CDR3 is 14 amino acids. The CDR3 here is CASSYGDLNQPQHF. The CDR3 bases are TGTGCCAGTTCGTACGGGGACCTGAATCAGCCCCAGCATTTT.

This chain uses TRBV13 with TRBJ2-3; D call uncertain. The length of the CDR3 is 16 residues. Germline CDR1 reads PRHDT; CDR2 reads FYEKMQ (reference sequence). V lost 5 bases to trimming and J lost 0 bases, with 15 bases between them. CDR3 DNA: TGTGCCAGCAGCCCCTCCACCCACCCTAGCACAGATACGCAGTATTTT. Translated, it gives CASSPSTHPSTDTQYF.

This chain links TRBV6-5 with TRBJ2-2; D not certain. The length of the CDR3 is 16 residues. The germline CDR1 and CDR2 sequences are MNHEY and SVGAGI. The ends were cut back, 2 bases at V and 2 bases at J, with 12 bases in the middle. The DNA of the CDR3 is TGTGCCAGCAGTTACGGGGTAGAGGAAAACACCGGGGAGCTGTTTTTT. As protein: CASSYGVEENTGELFF.

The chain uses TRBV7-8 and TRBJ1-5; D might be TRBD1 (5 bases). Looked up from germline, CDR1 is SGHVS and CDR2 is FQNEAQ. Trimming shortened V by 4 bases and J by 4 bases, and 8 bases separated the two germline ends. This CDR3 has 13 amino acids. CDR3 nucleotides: TGTGCCAGCAGCTGGTCAGGGAATCAGCCCCAGCATTTT. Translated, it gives CASSWSGNQPQHF.

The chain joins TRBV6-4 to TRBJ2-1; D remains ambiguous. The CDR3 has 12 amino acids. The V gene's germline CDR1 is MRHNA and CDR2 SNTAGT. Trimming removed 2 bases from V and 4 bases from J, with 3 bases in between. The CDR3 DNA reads TGTGCCAGCAGTGACGGATACAATGAGCAGTTCTTC. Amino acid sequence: CASSDGYNEQFF.

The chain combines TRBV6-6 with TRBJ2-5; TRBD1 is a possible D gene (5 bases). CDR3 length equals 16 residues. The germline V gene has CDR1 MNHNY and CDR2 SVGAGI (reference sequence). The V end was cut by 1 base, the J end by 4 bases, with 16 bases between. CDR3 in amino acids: CASSYYVQVLGETQYF. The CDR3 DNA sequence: TGTGCCAGCAGTTACTACGTACAGGTTCTTGGAGAGACCCAGTACTTC.

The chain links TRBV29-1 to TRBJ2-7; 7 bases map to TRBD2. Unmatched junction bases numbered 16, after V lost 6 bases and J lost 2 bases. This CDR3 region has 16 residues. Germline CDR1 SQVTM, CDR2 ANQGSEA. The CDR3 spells CSVAGGDGTITYEQYF. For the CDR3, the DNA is TGCAGCGTCGCTGGGGGGGACGGAACGATTACCTACGAGCAGTACTTC.

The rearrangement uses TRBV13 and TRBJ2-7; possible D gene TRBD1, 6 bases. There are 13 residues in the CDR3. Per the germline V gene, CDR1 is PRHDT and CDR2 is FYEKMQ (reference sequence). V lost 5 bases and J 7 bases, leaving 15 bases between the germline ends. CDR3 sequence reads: CASSPTGWEEQYF. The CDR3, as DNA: TGTGCCAGCAGCCCAACAGGGTGGGAAGAGCAGTACTTC.

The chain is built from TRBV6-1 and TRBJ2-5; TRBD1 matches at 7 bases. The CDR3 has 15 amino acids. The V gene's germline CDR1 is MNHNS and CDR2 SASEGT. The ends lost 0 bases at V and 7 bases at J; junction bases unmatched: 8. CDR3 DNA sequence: TGTGCCAGCAGTGAAGCGCAAGGGGGCCATGGGACCCAGTACTTC. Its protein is CASSEAQGGHGTQYF.